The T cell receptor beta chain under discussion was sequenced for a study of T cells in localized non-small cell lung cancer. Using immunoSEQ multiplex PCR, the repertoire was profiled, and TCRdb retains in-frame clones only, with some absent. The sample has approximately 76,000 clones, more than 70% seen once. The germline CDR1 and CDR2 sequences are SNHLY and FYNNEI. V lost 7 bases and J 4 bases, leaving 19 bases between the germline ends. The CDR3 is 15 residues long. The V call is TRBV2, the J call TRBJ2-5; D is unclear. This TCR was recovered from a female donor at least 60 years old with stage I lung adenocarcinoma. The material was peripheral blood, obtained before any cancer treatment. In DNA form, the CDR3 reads TGTGCCAGCATGGGCGCAGGCTTCTTGCTAGAGACCCAGTACTTC. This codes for CASMGAGFLLETQYF.